This T cell receptor beta chain was recovered during a study of cytomegalovirus exposure and HLA in healthy donors. Overall study results and limits: Sequencing depth roughly uniform across donors was assumed in presence/absence analyses. Equally common other TCR beta chains were less clonally expanded than HLA-associated ones, a later analysis found. The listing of roughly 160 TCR beta chains classed them as cytomegalovirus-associated.

The PCR employed 60 Vbeta primers together with 13 Jbeta primers. Method: immunoSEQ multiplex PCR; TCRdb's copy keeps in-frame clones and lacks some. This table has some 200,000 clones, approximately 88% appearing once. Points on this clone: Its matching antigen is unknown.

V was clipped by 7 bases and J by 6 bases, with 15 bases between them. CDR3 length: 13 amino acids. Germline V gene lookup returns CDR1 MDHEN and CDR2 SYDVKM. V usage is TRBV28 and J usage is TRBJ1-1; D gene uncertain. The sample consisted of PBMCs. This TCR was recovered from a woman between 45 and 60 years old in good health and CMV-seropositive. For the CDR3, the DNA is TGTGCCAGCAACCCTCCCGGTTATTCTGAAGCTTTCTTT. Encoded protein: CASNPPGYSEAFF.